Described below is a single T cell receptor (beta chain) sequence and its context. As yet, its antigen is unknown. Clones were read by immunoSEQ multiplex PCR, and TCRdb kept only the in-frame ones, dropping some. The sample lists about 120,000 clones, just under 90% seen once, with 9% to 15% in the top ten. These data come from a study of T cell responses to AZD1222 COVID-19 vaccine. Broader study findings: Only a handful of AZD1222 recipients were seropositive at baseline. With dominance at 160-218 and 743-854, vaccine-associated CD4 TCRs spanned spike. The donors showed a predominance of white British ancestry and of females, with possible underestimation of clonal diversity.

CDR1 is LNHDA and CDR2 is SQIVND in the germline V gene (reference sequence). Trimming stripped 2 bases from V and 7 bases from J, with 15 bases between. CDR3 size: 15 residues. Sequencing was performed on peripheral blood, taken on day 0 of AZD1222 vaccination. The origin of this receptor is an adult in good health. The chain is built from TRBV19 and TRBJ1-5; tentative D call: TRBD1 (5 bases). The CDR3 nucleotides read TGTGCCAGTAGTATAACTAGGCAGGGTGGACAGCCCCAGCATTTT. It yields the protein CASSITRQGGQPQHF. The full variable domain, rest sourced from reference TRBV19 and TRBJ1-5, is DGGITQSPKYLFRKEGQNVTLSCEQNLNHDAMYWYRQDPGQGLRLIYYSQIVNDFQKGDIAEGYSVSREKKESFPLTVTSAQKNPTAFYLCASSITRQGGQPQHFGDGTRLSIL.